Listed below are T cell receptor beta chains from one sample, sequenced in a study of blood T cell repertoires in COVID-19. Some clones are missing from TCRdb's copy, which holds only in-frame ones; the method was immunoSEQ multiplex PCR. Of 170,000 or so clones in the sample, 80% are singletons; the top ten hold 6.5%. The sequencing sample was made of peripheral blood. These receptors all come from a man aged 70-80 years with active or convalescent COVID-19. CDR3s leave out the opening cysteine and the closing phenylalanine or tryptophan. Some rows mark clone size as missing; the rest say once, few, many or name a class of expanded clone.

cdr3_aa: ASSENPGTAGYGYT
v_call: TRBV6-1
clone_size: once

cdr3_aa: ASRRGPSSYEQY
v_call: TRBV18
clone_size: -

cdr3_aa: ASSRPGATDTQY
v_call: TRBV6-5
clone_size: -

cdr3_aa: ASSLAWGGNSPLH
v_call: TRBV7-2
clone_size: -

cdr3_aa: ASSLSDRTYGYT
v_call: TRBV5-4
clone_size: -

cdr3_aa: ASSLATGGASDGYT
v_call: TRBV5-1
clone_size: once

cdr3_aa: ASSVKGAGAEAF
v_call: TRBV9
clone_size: -

cdr3_aa: ASSSGLVQDTQY
v_call: TRBV7-2
clone_size: -

cdr3_aa: ASMYRAGYT
v_call: TRBV6-5
clone_size: few

cdr3_aa: ASSSRGPETQY
v_call: TRBV12-3/TRBV12-4
clone_size: -

cdr3_aa: AWSVPWALNEKLF
v_call: TRBV30
clone_size: -

cdr3_aa: LQGTGFDYGYT
v_call: TRBV7-3
clone_size: -

cdr3_aa: ASSFGLAGYNEQF
v_call: TRBV5-1
clone_size: -

cdr3_aa: ASSLARGAVTEAF
v_call: TRBV5-6
clone_size: -

cdr3_aa: ATSPTWNTEAF
v_call: TRBV15
clone_size: -

cdr3_aa: ASSSLSGGRGEQF
v_call: TRBV13
clone_size: -

cdr3_aa: ASTQGNNYGYT
v_call: TRBV6-5
clone_size: -

cdr3_aa: ASSLGQNEAF
v_call: TRBV2
clone_size: -

cdr3_aa: ASSHRFPPQGRYQETQY
v_call: TRBV27
clone_size: -

cdr3_aa: ASNPLRGRTDTQY
v_call: TRBV5-6
clone_size: -

cdr3_aa: ASSQATGDSPLH
v_call: TRBV4-3
clone_size: -

cdr3_aa: ATRDRPGNTIY
v_call: TRBV6-5
clone_size: once

cdr3_aa: ASSGEGGPQETQY
v_call: TRBV2
clone_size: -

cdr3_aa: AISTGGGYGYT
v_call: TRBV10-3
clone_size: -

cdr3_aa: ASSDFTGMGYGYT
v_call: TRBV2
clone_size: -

cdr3_aa: ASSIGRGTGANVLT
v_call: TRBV19
clone_size: -

cdr3_aa: ASSQGLGADYGYT
v_call: TRBV3-1/TRBV3-2
clone_size: -

cdr3_aa: ASSLMARNDNEQF
v_call: TRBV7-3
clone_size: few

cdr3_aa: ASRLRVSGELF
v_call: TRBV7-2
clone_size: -

cdr3_aa: ASSFQANTEAF
v_call: TRBV27
clone_size: -

cdr3_aa: ASSLNTRDEQY
v_call: TRBV6-5
clone_size: -

cdr3_aa: ASSSTGYTEAF
v_call: TRBV7-8
clone_size: few

cdr3_aa: ASSLEVSGNEQF
v_call: TRBV11-2
clone_size: -